Listed below are T cell receptor beta chains from one sample, sequenced in a study of blood T cell repertoires in COVID-19. Sequenced by immunoSEQ multiplex PCR; TCRdb stores in-frame clones only, minus some. The sample has over 120,000 clones, 84% seen once; the top ten hold approximately 45%. Sequenced sample: peripheral blood. These receptors came from a human donor in a cohort sampled during active COVID-19. Both conserved end residues are trimmed from each CDR3. Each record gives: CDR3 length, J gene, V gene, CDR3 protein.

CDR3 length: 12; J gene: TRBJ1-1; V gene: TRBV5-6; CDR3 protein: ASSLIQGITEAF
CDR3 length: 12; J gene: TRBJ1-6; V gene: TRBV27; CDR3 protein: ASSFRGYNSPLH
CDR3 length: 11; J gene: TRBJ2-1; V gene: TRBV7-3; CDR3 protein: ASSRGLDSEQF
CDR3 length: 11; J gene: TRBJ1-3; V gene: TRBV10-3; CDR3 protein: AIGNISGNTIY
CDR3 length: 13; J gene: TRBJ2-2; V gene: TRBV3-1/TRBV3-2; CDR3 protein: ASSQGTRNTGELF
CDR3 length: 14; J gene: TRBJ1-4; V gene: TRBV15; CDR3 protein: ATSKGDRGQGEKLF
CDR3 length: 11; J gene: TRBJ2-1; V gene: TRBV29-1; CDR3 protein: SVLTTSHNEQF
CDR3 length: 15; J gene: TRBJ1-2; V gene: TRBV6-1; CDR3 protein: ASSDGQGVLGSYGYT
CDR3 length: 14; J gene: TRBJ1-5; V gene: TRBV4-1; CDR3 protein: ASSQEDRGSNQPQH
CDR3 length: 15; J gene: TRBJ2-5; V gene: TRBV19; CDR3 protein: ASSIGGGRAQGETQY
CDR3 length: 11; J gene: TRBJ1-6; V gene: TRBV10-3; CDR3 protein: AINNRENSPLH
CDR3 length: 12; J gene: TRBJ1-4; V gene: TRBV5-1; CDR3 protein: ASSSGTGDEKLF
CDR3 length: 12; J gene: TRBJ2-5; V gene: TRBV19; CDR3 protein: ASSIGGGLETQY
CDR3 length: 15; J gene: TRBJ1-1; V gene: TRBV27; CDR3 protein: ASSPRLRVSIITEAF
CDR3 length: 12; J gene: TRBJ1-1; V gene: TRBV7-2; CDR3 protein: ASSPRQGRTEAF
CDR3 length: 13; J gene: TRBJ2-7; V gene: TRBV25-1; CDR3 protein: ASSEYRGHRGEQY
CDR3 length: 12; J gene: TRBJ1-3; V gene: TRBV5-1; CDR3 protein: ASSLGQAGNTIY
CDR3 length: 15; J gene: TRBJ1-2; V gene: TRBV5-4; CDR3 protein: ASSLGSSRTVNYGYT
CDR3 length: 10; J gene: TRBJ1-1; V gene: TRBV13; CDR3 protein: ASSLVTGTAF
CDR3 length: 13; J gene: TRBJ1-5; V gene: TRBV6-2/TRBV6-3; CDR3 protein: ASSYARTGTQPQH
CDR3 length: 13; J gene: TRBJ1-1; V gene: TRBV5-5; CDR3 protein: ASSLTHQENTEAF
CDR3 length: 14; J gene: TRBJ2-2; V gene: TRBV7-9; CDR3 protein: ASSPQGAGSTGELF
CDR3 length: 13; J gene: TRBJ2-5; V gene: TRBV6-2/TRBV6-3; CDR3 protein: ASTPSSGQAETQY
CDR3 length: 11; J gene: TRBJ2-5; V gene: TRBV19; CDR3 protein: ASSITAGETQY
CDR3 length: 12; J gene: TRBJ2-5; V gene: TRBV3-1/TRBV3-2; CDR3 protein: ASSNRDRRETQY
CDR3 length: 10; J gene: TRBJ2-1; V gene: TRBV6-6; CDR3 protein: ASSGGGGEQF
CDR3 length: 13; J gene: TRBJ1-1; V gene: TRBV5-4; CDR3 protein: ASSRDQGRDTEAF
CDR3 length: 13; J gene: TRBJ2-7; V gene: TRBV7-2; CDR3 protein: ASSSPRQGTYEQY
CDR3 length: 10; J gene: TRBJ1-1; V gene: TRBV6-5; CDR3 protein: ASGLTVTEAF
CDR3 length: 9; J gene: TRBJ1-2; V gene: TRBV20-1; CDR3 protein: SASGGLGYT
CDR3 length: 13; J gene: TRBJ2-3; V gene: TRBV11-2; CDR3 protein: ASSFGLAETDTQY
CDR3 length: 13; J gene: TRBJ1-5; V gene: TRBV6-5; CDR3 protein: ASRTDKYSNQPQH
CDR3 length: 11; J gene: TRBJ2-3; V gene: TRBV12-3/TRBV12-4; CDR3 protein: ASSWRGTDTQY
CDR3 length: 13; J gene: TRBJ2-1; V gene: TRBV7-2; CDR3 protein: ASSLALAGGTEQF
CDR3 length: 10; J gene: TRBJ1-1; V gene: TRBV3-1/TRBV3-2; CDR3 protein: ASSQTGALAF
CDR3 length: 15; J gene: TRBJ1-3; V gene: TRBV19; CDR3 protein: ASSMLWTGVSGNTIY
CDR3 length: 12; J gene: TRBJ2-5; V gene: TRBV2; CDR3 protein: ASSEAGALRAQY
CDR3 length: 16; J gene: TRBJ1-1; V gene: TRBV5-1; CDR3 protein: ASSLAGLQGRGNTEAF
CDR3 length: 13; J gene: TRBJ2-3; V gene: TRBV7-2; CDR3 protein: ASSLEVGTADTQY
CDR3 length: 13; J gene: TRBJ1-6; V gene: TRBV5-8; CDR3 protein: ASSLSDRGWSPLH
CDR3 length: 12; J gene: TRBJ2-2; V gene: TRBV6-2/TRBV6-3; CDR3 protein: ASSRHGNTGELF
CDR3 length: 12; J gene: TRBJ2-5; V gene: TRBV5-1; CDR3 protein: ASSLDAFSETQY
CDR3 length: 13; J gene: TRBJ2-2; V gene: TRBV7-9; CDR3 protein: ASSFQTGRAGELF
CDR3 length: 12; J gene: TRBJ2-2; V gene: TRBV24-1; CDR3 protein: ATSPGQAPLKLF
CDR3 length: 12; J gene: TRBJ1-6; V gene: TRBV3-1/TRBV3-2; CDR3 protein: ASSPGQGGSPLH
CDR3 length: 13; J gene: TRBJ2-3; V gene: TRBV9; CDR3 protein: ASSALAGGDDTQY
CDR3 length: 8; J gene: TRBJ2-1; V gene: TRBV27; CDR3 protein: ARVQNSYF
CDR3 length: 14; J gene: TRBJ2-1; V gene: TRBV6-2/TRBV6-3; CDR3 protein: ASSPRGGAAYNEQF
CDR3 length: 13; J gene: TRBJ1-1; V gene: TRBV10-3; CDR3 protein: AISASGGAGTEAF
CDR3 length: 12; J gene: TRBJ1-5; V gene: TRBV28; CDR3 protein: ASRVDRRNQPQH
CDR3 length: 13; J gene: TRBJ2-5; V gene: TRBV7-9; CDR3 protein: ASSFWTGGLETQY
CDR3 length: 14; J gene: TRBJ2-2; V gene: TRBV5-4; CDR3 protein: ASSLVPGRGTGELF
CDR3 length: 12; J gene: TRBJ1-6; V gene: TRBV5-4; CDR3 protein: ASSFEAGNSPLH
CDR3 length: 11; J gene: TRBJ2-7; V gene: TRBV2; CDR3 protein: ASRRTGLYEQY
CDR3 length: 12; J gene: TRBJ2-7; V gene: TRBV2; CDR3 protein: ASSPLQGYYEQY
CDR3 length: 12; J gene: TRBJ1-1; V gene: TRBV19; CDR3 protein: ASSIAGGRTEAF
CDR3 length: 13; J gene: TRBJ2-3; V gene: TRBV24-1; CDR3 protein: ATGTTSGRGDTQY
CDR3 length: 12; J gene: TRBJ1-2; V gene: TRBV30; CDR3 protein: ASTDPGLIYGYT
CDR3 length: 12; J gene: TRBJ1-1; V gene: TRBV6-6; CDR3 protein: ASSYGGQNTEAF